This T cell receptor beta chain was captured by sequencing in a study of blood T cell repertoires in COVID-19. Across the whole study: Material from acute and convalescent COVID-19 was sourced from the United States, Italy and Spain. Sample material is recorded as cDNA or gDNA derived from T cells, B-cell-depleted T cells, or PBMCs.

Methods used by the authors: Estimation of nucleated cell counts relied on the amplification of reference gene primers. Assay: immunoSEQ multiplex PCR; the TCRdb copy retains only in-frame clones and omits some. The V and J calls and clone size are taken from that table; D and trimming were inferred from the DNA. This repertoire shows just over 350,000 clones, 65% to 90% found once; its top ten account for about 7%. In Seattle, patients joined the study during active infection and were tracked longitudinally. The CDR3 runs to 12 residues. The V end lost 6 bases, the J end lost 3 bases, and 9 bases lay between the germline ends. Germline values: CDR1 SGHRS, CDR2 YFSETQ.

The chain combines TRBV5-1 with TRBJ1-1; D may be TRBD1 (6 bases). The clonotype originates from a woman aged 55-70 years with COVID-19, enrolled during active disease. Sequencing was done on a sample of peripheral blood. CDR3 nucleotides: TGCGCCAGCACAGGGGAGCACACTGAAGCTTTCTTT. Translated, it gives CASTGEHTEAFF.